This T cell receptor (beta chain) originates from a study of T cell changes during pregnancy in multiple sclerosis. Sequencing used immunoSEQ multiplex PCR; TCRdb keeps in-frame clones, though not all of them. The profile shows fewer than 50,000 clones, roughly 92% of them singletons. The specimen was CD8+ T cells from peripheral blood mononuclear cells, collected before pregnancy. The sequence was collected from a female donor with multiple sclerosis, enrolled in a pregnancy study.

Here the CDR3 reads CAISEPGQGGDTQYF. The CDR3 DNA is TGTGCCATCAGTGAGCCCGGACAGGGGGGAGATACGCAGTATTTT. V usage is TRBV10-3 and J usage is TRBJ2-3; 10 bases line up with TRBD1. Germline V gene sequence: CDR1 ENHRY, CDR2 SYGVKD. V lost 2 bases, J lost 5 bases, and 4 bases stayed unmatched. CDR3 length: 15 residues.